This TCR beta chain was recovered during a study of CD8 T cells in ankylosing spondylitis. Overall study findings and caveats: Some motif variants had been reported before (in reactive arthritis synovial fluid and blood). Fewer than ten highly homologous variants made up a TCR beta motif that seemed to typify ankylosing spondylitis blood. The authors reported significant enrichment of disease-linked clones in matched ankylosing spondylitis synovial fluid. Within peripheral blood, clones linked to disease were CD8+ and relatively rare.

On this clonotype: The antigen is unknown.

CDR1 is SGHVS and CDR2 is FNYEAQ in the germline V gene. Trimming cost V 2 bases and J 0 bases; bases outside gene matches: 3. The CDR3 covers 17 residues. Quantitative 5'-RACE with molecular barcodes was used to make the TCR beta libraries. TCRdb re-derived calls from the 5' RACE reads in MiXCR, one entry per CDR3 protein. In the table there are more than 250,000 distinct CDR3 sequences, 6.5% to 10% of which are singletons. The clonotype was recovered from a male donor with ankylosing spondylitis. The chain employs TRBV7-6 and TRBJ2-2; 10 nucleotides agree with TRBD2. The sample comprised blood, either unsorted or a sorted T cell fraction (not recorded which). CDR3 loop: CASSLTSGAANTGELFF. CDR3 bases: TGTGCCAGCAGCTTAACTAGCGGGGCCGCGAACACCGGGGAGCTGTTTTTT. Full variable domain (outside the CDR3, taken from reference TRBV7-6 and TRBJ2-2): GAGVSQSPRYKVTKRGQDVALRCDPISGHVSLYWYRQALGQGPEFLTYFNYEAQQDKSGLPNDRFSAERPEGSISTLTIQRTEQRDSAMYRCASSLTSGAANTGELFFGEGSRLTVL.